This entry lists 10 T cell receptor beta chains sequenced from one sample in a study of early T cells in non-severe SARS-CoV-2 infection. TCRdb ran MiXCR on the 5' RACE reads and lists one entry per CDR3 protein. The sample holds 45,000 or so distinct CDR3 sequences, approximately 4% seen once. Sequencing was done on a sample of whole blood. The source of these receptors is an adult who was a healthcare worker with PCR-confirmed SARS-CoV-2 infection or an uninfected control (not recorded which).

A word on this clonotype: A read error may be the cause here, since a much bigger clone is one base away. It is likely a read error, because the conserved phenylalanine at the end of the CDR3 is missing. The rearrangement uses TRBV5-1 and TRBJ2-7; 8 positions agree with TRBD1. V lost 4 bases and J lost 3; bases outside the gene matches: 6. CDR3 size: 14 residues. CDR1 SGHRS and CDR2 YFSETQ come from the germline V gene. CDR3 sequence (DNA): TGCGCCAGCAGCACCAGACAGGGGAGCTACGAGCAGTACTTA. As protein: CASSTRQGSYEQYL.

This clonotype was observed many times. V and J are TRBV14 and TRBJ1-3; the match to TRBD1 covers 8 bases. Trimming at V came to 4 bases and at J to 0 bases, leaving 5 bases not matched to a gene. CDR3 length equals 16 residues. CDR1 and CDR2 (germline): SGHDN, FVKESK. This CDR3 is CASSRRTGLSGNTIYF. Here the CDR3 DNA reads TGTGCCAGCAGCCGACGGACAGGGCTCTCTGGAAACACCATATATTTT.

This clonotype was seen many times. The chain employs TRBV11-2 and TRBJ2-1, with TRBD2 matching 9 bases. The CDR3 spans 16 residues. From germline, CDR1 is SGHAT and CDR2 FQNNGV. The junction had 7 bases not matched to a gene; V was cut back by 5 bases and J by 2 bases. The CDR3 here is CASSLISGSTYNEQFF. The CDR3 region has the DNA TGTGCCAGCAGCCTAATTAGCGGGAGCACCTACAATGAGCAGTTCTTC.

This clonotype was seen ten or more times. The CDR3 DNA is TGTGCCAGCAGCGTGAGCGGGAGAGACACCGGGGAGCTGTTTTTT. Amino acid sequence: CASSVSGRDTGELFF. The genes are TRBV11-2 and TRBJ2-2, with TRBD2 matching over 8 bases. J was trimmed by 3 bases and V by 5 bases; bases with no gene match: 5. CDR1 and CDR2 from the germline V gene are SGHAT and FQNNGV. The length of the CDR3 is 15 residues.

At least ten counts were recorded for this clonotype. The chain carries TRBV6-6 and TRBJ2-2, with TRBD1 matching over 7 bases. This CDR3 spans 16 amino acids. The trim removed 6 bases at V and 0 bases at J, leaving 7 bases unmatched. CDR1 and CDR2 (germline): MNHNY, SVGAGI (reference sequence). The CDR3 is CASRQTGTANTGELFF. DNA for the CDR3: TGTGCCAGCAGACAAACCGGGACAGCGAACACCGGGGAGCTGTTTTTT.

This clonotype was counted at least ten times. The V call is TRBV28, the J call TRBJ2-1; the match to TRBD2 covers 8 bases. Germline values: CDR1 MDHEN, CDR2 SYDVKM. The CDR3 is made up of 14 amino acids. Trimming took 7 bases from V and 7 from J; bases not matched to a gene: 9. Written as DNA, the CDR3 is TGTGCCAGCACCCAGCGGGAGTTACGGAATGAGCAGTTCTTC. Its translation is CASTQRELRNEQFF.

The chain employs TRBV21-1 and TRBJ1-2; TRBD1, the table's D call, lacks a check against the DNA. TRBV21-1 is deemed a pseudogene. CDR3 length: 15 amino acids. The CDR3 sequence: CATPDGRVLNYGYTF. Written as DNA, the CDR3 is TGTGCCACCCCGGATGGTCGAGTCCTTAACTATGGCTACACCTTC.

This clonotype was seen a handful of times. The rearrangement uses TRBV3-1 and TRBJ1-2; the D gene is possibly TRBD1 (6 bases). Germline CDR1 and CDR2: LGHDT and YNNKEL (reference sequence). V gave up 3 bases and J gave up 4 bases, with 24 bases separating them. This CDR3 comprises 18 residues. CDR3 residues: CASSQYLDSLQDPYGYTF. CDR3 DNA: TGTGCCAGCAGCCAGTACTTGGACAGTCTGCAAGATCCCTATGGCTACACCTTC.

This clonotype showed up many times. V gene TRBV19 combines with J gene TRBJ2-3; possible D gene TRBD2, 6 bases. This CDR3 is built from 18 residues. Germline values: CDR1 LNHDA, CDR2 SQIVND (reference sequence). V was trimmed by 3 bases and J by 0 bases, leaving 19 bases between them. The CDR3: CASSIAGGRRPSTDTQYF. CDR3 coding DNA: TGTGCCAGTAGTATCGCCGGGGGACGGAGACCGAGCACAGATACGCAGTATTTT.

A few counts support this clonotype. This chain joins TRBV3-1 and TRBJ1-3; 8 positions agree with TRBD1. The CDR3 runs to 15 residues. Trimming cost V 4 bases and J 4 bases; bases outside gene matches: 6. Looked up from germline, CDR1 is LGHDT and CDR2 is YNNKEL (reference sequence). CDR3 nucleotide sequence: TGTGCCAGCAGCCCTTGGACAGGGACAGGAAACACCATATATTTT. Translated, it gives CASSPWTGTGNTIYF.